This TCR beta chain was recorded in a study of shared clonotypes between healthy human individuals. Using immunoSEQ multiplex PCR, the repertoire was profiled, and TCRdb retains in-frame clones only, with some absent. The sample consists of approximately 2,000,000 clones, 93% of them appearing once. This clone showed up just once. CD45RO-negative, CCR7-selected cells formed the naive CD8 fraction, which excluded terminally differentiated effector memory CD45RA+ cells. The clonotype was recovered from a young man in good health. Some clones in this sample may be carry-over from other donors' samples. The sequenced material came from naive CD8+ T cells from PBMCs.

This chain's CDR3 is CASLGGFGLDGSWAQHF. CDR3 DNA: TGTGCCAGTTTGGGAGGATTCGGACTTGATGGGTCTTGGGCCCAGCATTTT. V usage is TRBV19 and J usage is TRBJ1-5, with D uncertain. There are 17 residues in the CDR3. Trimming pared 8 bases from V and 11 bases from J, leaving 31 bases between. Germline CDR1 is LNHDA and CDR2 is SQIVND (reference sequence).